What follows are 27 T cell receptor beta chains derived from one specimen sequenced in a study of preoperative IRX-2 immunotherapy in early breast cancer. The treatment: preoperative locoregional IRX-2 cytokine immunotherapy. Measured with immunoSEQ multiplex PCR; TCRdb has only the in-frame clones, and not every one. The sample includes approximately 100,000 clones, roughly 85% of them seen just once. The sample was tumor tissue, taken after IRX-2 immunotherapy. The origin of the receptors is a human donor with breast cancer.

The CDR3 sequence: CASSHGQAVYGYTF. The DNA for the CDR3 is TGTGCCAGCAGCCATGGACAGGCCGTCTATGGCTACACCTTC. The rearrangement joins TRBV7-7 to TRBJ1-2; 7 bases align to TRBD1. V was clipped by 5 bases and J by 4 bases; unmatched bases: 7. Germline CDR1 reads SSHAT; CDR2 reads FNYEAQ (reference sequence). The CDR3 covers 14 residues.

The rearrangement links TRBV11-3 to TRBJ1-2, with D unclear. V shed 0 bases and J shed 2 bases, with 13 bases lying between them. The germline gives CDR1 SGHNT, CDR2 YENEEA. The CDR3 is made up of 16 amino acids. In DNA form, the CDR3 reads TGTGCCAGCAGCTTAGAAGCACGGGCAGAGAACTATGGCTACACCTTC. Protein: CASSLEARAENYGYTF.

V usage is TRBV6-8 and J usage is TRBJ1-1; D remains ambiguous. The CDR3 is 12 amino acids. V lost 2 bases and J lost 8, with 9 bases in between. CDR1 is MNHGY, CDR2 SAAAGT, per germline. The CDR3: CASSYRAAEAFF. Written as DNA, the CDR3 is TGTGCCAGCAGTTACAGAGCCGCCGAAGCTTTCTTT.

CDR3 loop: CASGSDTLGDNEQFF. CDR3 nucleotides: TGTGCTAGTGGTTCGGACACCCTAGGGGACAATGAGCAGTTCTTC. The J gene is TRBJ2-1, the V gene TRBV12-5; a possible D gene is TRBD1 (5 bases). V was clipped by 4 bases and J by 5 bases, with 15 bases between them. This CDR3 contains 15 residues. Germline CDR1 is LGHNT and CDR2 is FRNRAP.

The chain combines TRBV28 with TRBJ1-5; D call uncertain. Trimming took 4 bases from V and 8 from J, leaving 9 bases between them. Germline CDR1 and CDR2: MDHEN and SYDVKM. CDR3 length: 12 amino acids. CDR3 sequence: CASSSITEPQHF. CDR3 DNA sequence: TGTGCCAGCAGTTCGATTACAGAGCCCCAGCATTTT.

V is TRBV5-1 and J is TRBJ2-1, with 11 bases identical to TRBD2. The ends lost 2 bases at V and 5 bases at J; junction bases unmatched: 9. The CDR3 runs 17 residues. CDR1 and CDR2 (germline): SGHRS, YFSETQ. CDR3 DNA: TGCGCCAGCAGCTTCGGTTTCCTAGCGGGGGGACACAATGAGCAGTTCTTC. The encoded protein is CASSFGFLAGGHNEQFF.

The CDR3 protein is CASSNHRDAGNEKLFF. Written as DNA, the CDR3 is TGCGCCAGCAGCAACCACCGGGACGCCGGGAATGAAAAACTGTTTTTT. This chain links TRBV5-1 with TRBJ1-4; tentative D call: TRBD1 (5 bases). Trimming removed 4 bases at V and 5 bases at J, with 18 bases between. The CDR3 loop spans 16 amino acids. The germline V gene has CDR1 SGHRS and CDR2 YFSETQ.

The chain carries TRBV11-3 and TRBJ2-5; 7 positions match TRBD1. The V and J ends lost 5 bases and 0 bases, in that order; junction bases with no gene match: 6. This CDR3 is built from 15 residues. Germline V lookup: CDR1 SGHNT, CDR2 YENEEA. The CDR3 is CASSLGTDYQETQYF. DNA for the CDR3: TGTGCCAGCAGCCTAGGGACAGATTACCAAGAGACCCAGTACTTC.

V gene TRBV5-1 combines with J gene TRBJ1-2; D possibly corresponds to TRBD1 (5 bases). Trimming stripped 4 bases from V and 5 bases from J, with 18 bases between. CDR1 SGHRS and CDR2 YFSETQ come from the germline V gene. This CDR3 has 15 amino acids. This CDR3 reads CASSPGAAQGYGYTF. The CDR3 DNA reads TGCGCCAGCAGCCCCGGGGCAGCGCAAGGGTATGGCTACACCTTC.

This sequence joins TRBV6-8 and TRBJ1-4; no firm D call. CDR3 size: 12 residues. In germline, CDR1 is MNHGY, CDR2 SAAAGT. The ends were cut back, 6 bases at V and 6 bases at J, with 8 bases in the middle. CDR3 residues: CASSLPDEKLFF. Written as DNA, the CDR3 is TGTGCCAGCAGCCTTCCCGATGAAAAACTGTTTTTT.

The rearrangement uses TRBV29-1 and TRBJ2-1; a possible D gene is TRBD2 (7 bases). The CDR3 sequence is 14 residues long. V lost 6 bases and J lost 6, with 18 bases in between. Germline V gene lookup returns CDR1 SQVTM and CDR2 ANQGSEA. CDR3 sequence reads: CSVHLGGGGNEQFF. CDR3 in DNA: TGCAGCGTCCACCTCGGGGGAGGGGGCAATGAGCAGTTCTTC.

This chain links TRBV12-5 with TRBJ2-7; either TRBD1 or TRBD2 may supply D (5 bases each). Germline V gene data show CDR1 as LGHNT and CDR2 as FRNRAP. Trimming cost V 6 bases and J 4 bases, with 16 bases left between them. CDR3 size: 14 residues. CDR3 bases: TGTGCTAGTGGGCTCGGGACGGCTAGATACGAGCAGTACTTC. Amino acid sequence: CASGLGTARYEQYF.

The rearrangement links TRBV10-3 to TRBJ1-4, with D perhaps matching TRBD1 (5 bases). The ends were cut back, 2 bases at V and 6 bases at J, with 13 bases in the middle. Germline assignment: CDR1 ENHRY and CDR2 SYGVKD. This CDR3 contains 15 residues. CDR3 loop: CAISEEGLLDEKLFF. The CDR3 nucleotides are TGTGCCATCAGTGAGGAGGGACTGTTGGATGAAAAACTGTTTTTT.

The J gene is TRBJ2-1, the V gene TRBV27; TRBD1 matches at 7 bases. The V segment lost 6 bases and the J segment 6 bases; nucleotides outside the gene matches: 8. Germline values: CDR1 MNHEY, CDR2 SMNVEV (reference sequence). This CDR3 contains 14 residues. The CDR3 nucleotides are TGTGCCAGCAGGCCCGGGACAGACCGCAATGAGCAGTTCTTC. Encoded protein: CASRPGTDRNEQFF.

This chain uses TRBV30 with TRBJ1-2; no firm D call. CDR3 length equals 12 residues. Trimming removed 1 base from V and 4 bases from J, with 7 bases in between. The germline gives CDR1 GTSNPN, CDR2 SVGIG (reference sequence). The CDR3 sequence is CAWSAGGYGYTF. As DNA, the CDR3 is TGTGCCTGGAGTGCCGGAGGCTATGGCTACACCTTC. The complete variable domain, with remaining parts taken from reference TRBV30 and TRBJ1-2, reads SQTIHQWPATLVQPVGSPLSLECTVEGTSNPNLYWYRQAAGRGLQLLFYSVGIGQISSEVPQNLSASRPQDRQFILSSKKLLLSDSGFYLCAWSAGGYGYTFGSGTRLTVV.

The genes are TRBV19 and TRBJ1-5, with D possibly being TRBD1 (5 bases). CDR3 size: 16 residues. V was shortened by 0 bases and J by 0 bases, with 9 bases between the two germline ends. Germline-derived CDR1 and CDR2 are LNHDA and SQIVND (reference sequence). The CDR3 DNA follows: TGTGCCAGTAGTATAGATGAGGGGTATAGCAATCAGCCCCAGCATTTT. Translated, it gives CASSIDEGYSNQPQHF.

The V gene is TRBV7-6, the J gene TRBJ1-1, with D possibly TRBD1 on 6 matching bases. V lost 0 bases, J lost 5 bases, and 16 bases lay in between. CDR3 length: 16 residues. The germline V gene encodes CDR1 SGHVS and CDR2 FNYEAQ. This CDR3 is CASSLAGGGGSTEAFF. The CDR3 coding sequence is TGTGCCAGCAGCTTAGCCGGGGGAGGGGGTAGTACTGAAGCTTTCTTT.

The chain is built from TRBV6-8 and TRBJ2-1; 11 bases align to TRBD1. CDR3 length equals 16 residues. Per the germline V gene, CDR1 is MNHGY and CDR2 is SAAAGT. The junction had 7 bases not matched to a gene; V was cut back by 5 bases and J by 4 bases. The DNA for the CDR3 is TGTGCCAGCAGTAAACCGGGACAGGGGGGTTACAATGAGCAGTTCTTC. Amino acids: CASSKPGQGGYNEQFF.

This clone came up a few times. The chain joins TRBV12-5 to TRBJ2-1; D not certain. There are 15 residues in the CDR3. Trimming removed 0 bases from V and 4 bases from J, with 10 bases in between. The germline V gene has CDR1 LGHNT and CDR2 FRNRAP. CDR3 sequence: CASGLVRQEYNEQFF. Written as DNA, the CDR3 is TGTGCTAGTGGTTTGGTACGCCAGGAGTACAATGAGCAGTTCTTC.

This chain connects TRBV15 to TRBJ2-1; TRBD2 agrees at 8 bases. Trimming at V came to 3 bases and at J to 1 base, leaving 8 bases not matched to a gene. The CDR3 consists of 17 residues. Germline values: CDR1 LNHNV, CDR2 YYDKDF (reference sequence). The CDR3 DNA sequence: TGTGCCACCAGCAGTGGGACGAGCGGGGGTTCCTACAATGAGCAGTTCTTC. Translated: CATSSGTSGGSYNEQFF.

The chain carries TRBV30 and TRBJ1-1; D ambiguous. V lost 7 bases and J lost 4, with 13 bases in between. The germline gives CDR1 GTSNPN, CDR2 SVGIG (reference sequence). The CDR3 totals 12 residues. CDR3 residues: CAYPRTGTEAFF. The CDR3 DNA reads as TGTGCCTATCCTAGGACCGGCACTGAAGCTTTCTTT.

The rearrangement joins TRBV5-1 to TRBJ2-3; D remains ambiguous. V lost 4 bases and J lost 0, with 9 bases in between. CDR1 and CDR2 from the germline V gene are SGHRS and YFSETQ. The CDR3 runs 14 residues. The CDR3 bases are TGCGCCAGCAGCCCCGCTACTAGCACAGATACGCAGTATTTT. This sequence encodes CASSPATSTDTQYF.

Within the sample, this clone is medium-sized. The chain employs TRBV6-8 and TRBJ1-5; the D gene is possibly TRBD1 (5 bases). Trimming removed 5 bases from V and 6 bases from J, with 11 bases in between. The CDR3 loop spans 13 amino acids. Germline V CDR1 and CDR2: MNHGY, SAAAGT. CDR3 protein: CASSVMTAQPQHF. CDR3 DNA: TGTGCCAGCAGTGTTATGACAGCTCAGCCCCAGCATTTT.

This clone was recorded once. The V gene is TRBV22-1, the J gene TRBJ1-2; TRBD1 was called by the table and not checked on the DNA. TRBV22-1 is a documented pseudogene. The CDR3 extends over 15 amino acids. In DNA, the CDR3 is TGTGCCAGCAGTTCAGCCGGGACAGGAAACTATGGCTACACCTTC. Residues: CASSSAGTGNYGYTF.

The chain joins TRBV29-1 to TRBJ1-4, with D maybe TRBD1 (5 bases). Per germline, CDR1 SQVTM and CDR2 ANQGSEA. This CDR3 is 12 amino acids long. V was trimmed by 5 bases and J by 1 base, leaving 5 bases between them. Here the CDR3 reads CSVRGTNEKLFF. Here the CDR3 DNA reads TGCAGCGTTAGGGGAACTAATGAAAAACTGTTTTTT. The full variable domain, its missing parts supplied by reference TRBV29-1 and TRBJ1-4, is SAVISQKPSRDICQRGTSLTIQCQVDSQVTMMFWYRQQPGQSLTLIATANQGSEATYESGFVIDKFPISRPNLTFSTLTVSNMSPEDSSIYLCSVRGTNEKLFFGSGTQLSVL.

The chain is built from TRBV6-8 and TRBJ1-5; 7 positions agree with TRBD1. The CDR3 has 15 amino acids. CDR1 is MNHGY, CDR2 SAAAGT, per germline. V was pared by 5 bases and J by 3 bases, with 7 bases of the junction left unmatched. CDR3 nucleotide sequence: TGTGCCAGCAGTGCCGTCGACAGGGTCAATCAGCCCCAGCATTTT. Protein: CASSAVDRVNQPQHF.

This chain links TRBV28 with TRBJ2-2, with a weak D call TRBD1 (6 bases). Trimming took off 2 bases at V and 6 bases at J, with 10 bases between the two ends. Looked up from germline, CDR1 is MDHEN and CDR2 is SYDVKM. CDR3 length equals 14 residues. Written as DNA, the CDR3 is TGTGCCAGCAGTTTAACCGAGGGGGCCGGGGAGCTGTTTTTT. It encodes CASSLTEGAGELFF. Combining the CDR3 with reference TRBV28 and TRBJ2-2 gives the whole variable domain DVKVTQSSRYLVKRTGEKVFLECVQDMDHENMFWYRQDPGLGLRLIYFSYDVKMKEKGDIPEGYSVSREKKERFSLILESASTNQTSMYLCASSLTEGAGELFFGEGSRLTVL.